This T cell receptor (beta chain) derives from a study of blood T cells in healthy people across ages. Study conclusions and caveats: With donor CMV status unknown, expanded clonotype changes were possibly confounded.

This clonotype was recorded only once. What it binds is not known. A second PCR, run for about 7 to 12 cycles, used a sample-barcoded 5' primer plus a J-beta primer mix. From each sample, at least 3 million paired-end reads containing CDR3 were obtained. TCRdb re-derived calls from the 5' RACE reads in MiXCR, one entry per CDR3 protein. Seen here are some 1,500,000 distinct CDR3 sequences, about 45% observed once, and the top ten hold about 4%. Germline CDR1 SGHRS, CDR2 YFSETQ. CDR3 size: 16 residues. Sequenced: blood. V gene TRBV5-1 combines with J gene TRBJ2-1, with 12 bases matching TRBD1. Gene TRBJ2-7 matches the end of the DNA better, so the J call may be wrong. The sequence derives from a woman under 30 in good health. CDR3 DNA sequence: TGCGCCAGCAGCGAGCAGGGACAGGGGGCATACAATGAGCAGTACTTC. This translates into CASSEQGQGAYNEQYF.